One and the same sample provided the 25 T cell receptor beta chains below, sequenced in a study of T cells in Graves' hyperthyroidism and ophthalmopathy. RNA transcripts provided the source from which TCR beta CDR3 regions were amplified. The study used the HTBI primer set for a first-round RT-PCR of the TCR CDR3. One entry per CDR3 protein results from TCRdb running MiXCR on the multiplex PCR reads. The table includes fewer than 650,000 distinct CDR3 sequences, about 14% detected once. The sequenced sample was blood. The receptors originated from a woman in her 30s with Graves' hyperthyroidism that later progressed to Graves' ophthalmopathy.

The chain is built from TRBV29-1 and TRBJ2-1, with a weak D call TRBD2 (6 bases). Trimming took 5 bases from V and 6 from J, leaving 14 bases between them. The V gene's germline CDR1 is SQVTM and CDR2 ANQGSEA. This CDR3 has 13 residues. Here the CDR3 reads CSVQSGQTNEQFF. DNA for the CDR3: TGCAGCGTTCAAAGCGGGCAGACCAATGAGCAGTTCTTC.

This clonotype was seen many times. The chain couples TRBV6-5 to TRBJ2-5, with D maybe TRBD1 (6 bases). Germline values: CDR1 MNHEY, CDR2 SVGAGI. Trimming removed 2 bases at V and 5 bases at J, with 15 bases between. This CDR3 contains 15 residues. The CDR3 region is CASSYPGQMRETQYF. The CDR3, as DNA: TGTGCCAGCAGTTACCCAGGACAGATGAGGGAGACCCAGTACTTC.

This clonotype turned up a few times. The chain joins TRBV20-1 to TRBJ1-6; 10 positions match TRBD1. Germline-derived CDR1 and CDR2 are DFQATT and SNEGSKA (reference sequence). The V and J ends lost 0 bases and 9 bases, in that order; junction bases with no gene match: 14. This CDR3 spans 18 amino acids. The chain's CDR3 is CSARDHIGQGEMSSPLHF. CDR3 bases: TGCAGTGCTAGAGATCATATCGGACAGGGGGAGATGAGTTCACCCCTCCACTTT.

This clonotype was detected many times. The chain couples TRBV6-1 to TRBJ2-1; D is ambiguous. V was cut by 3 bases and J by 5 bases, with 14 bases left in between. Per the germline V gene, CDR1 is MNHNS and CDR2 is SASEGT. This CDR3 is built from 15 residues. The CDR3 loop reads CASSDPSEPNNEQFF. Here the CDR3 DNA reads TGTGCCAGCAGTGACCCCAGCGAGCCCAACAATGAGCAGTTCTTC.

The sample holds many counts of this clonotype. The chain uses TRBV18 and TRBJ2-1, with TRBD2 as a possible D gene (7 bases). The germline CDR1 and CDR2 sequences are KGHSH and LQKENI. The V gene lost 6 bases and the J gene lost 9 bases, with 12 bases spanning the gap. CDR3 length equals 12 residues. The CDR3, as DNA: TGTGCCAGCTCCCAAAGGGGGGGTGAGCAGTTCTTC. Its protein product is CASSQRGGEQFF.

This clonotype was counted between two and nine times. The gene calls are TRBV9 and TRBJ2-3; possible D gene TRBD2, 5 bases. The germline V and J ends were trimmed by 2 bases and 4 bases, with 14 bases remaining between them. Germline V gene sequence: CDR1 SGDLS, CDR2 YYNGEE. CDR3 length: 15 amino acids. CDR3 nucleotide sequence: TGTGCCAGCAGCGTTGAGGGAGATCGGTCAGATACGCAGTATTTT. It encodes CASSVEGDRSDTQYF.

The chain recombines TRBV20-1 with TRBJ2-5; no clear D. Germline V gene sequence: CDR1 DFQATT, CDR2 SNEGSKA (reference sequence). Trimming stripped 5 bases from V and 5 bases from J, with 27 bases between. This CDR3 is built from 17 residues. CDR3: CSAAVLLSNSIKETQYF. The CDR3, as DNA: TGCAGTGCTGCGGTGTTACTTAGTAACAGTATAAAGGAGACCCAGTACTTC.

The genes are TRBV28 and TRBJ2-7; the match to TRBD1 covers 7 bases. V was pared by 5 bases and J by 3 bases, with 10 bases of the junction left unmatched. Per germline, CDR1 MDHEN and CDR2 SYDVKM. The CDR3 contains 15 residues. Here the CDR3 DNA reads TGTGCCAGCAGTCACCAATTCCGGGACAGCTACGAGCAGTACTTC. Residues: CASSHQFRDSYEQYF.

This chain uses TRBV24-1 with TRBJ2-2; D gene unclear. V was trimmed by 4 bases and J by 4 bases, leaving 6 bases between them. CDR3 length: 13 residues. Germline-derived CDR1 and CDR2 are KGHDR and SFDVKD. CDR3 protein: CATSDDITGELFF. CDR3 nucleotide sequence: TGTGCCACCAGTGACGACATCACCGGGGAGCTGTTTTTT.

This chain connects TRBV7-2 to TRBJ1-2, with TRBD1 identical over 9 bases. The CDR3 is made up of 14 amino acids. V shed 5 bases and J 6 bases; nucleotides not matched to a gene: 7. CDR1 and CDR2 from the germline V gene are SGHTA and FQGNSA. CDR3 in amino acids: CASSRDREGHGYTF. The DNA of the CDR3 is TGTGCCAGCAGCCGGGACAGGGAGGGCCATGGCTACACCTTC.

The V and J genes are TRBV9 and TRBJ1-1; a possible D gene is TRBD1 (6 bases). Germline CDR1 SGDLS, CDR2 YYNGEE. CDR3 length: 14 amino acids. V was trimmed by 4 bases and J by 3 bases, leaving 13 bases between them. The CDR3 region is CASSQTGAHTEAFF. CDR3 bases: TGTGCCAGCAGCCAGACGGGGGCCCACACTGAAGCTTTCTTT.

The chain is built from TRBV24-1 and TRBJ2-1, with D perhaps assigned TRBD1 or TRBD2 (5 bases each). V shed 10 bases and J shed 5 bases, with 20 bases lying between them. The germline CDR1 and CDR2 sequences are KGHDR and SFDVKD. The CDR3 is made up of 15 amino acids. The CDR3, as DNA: TGTGCCACAGAACCGGGACGGCGGACCCACAATGAGCAGTTCTTC. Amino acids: CATEPGRRTHNEQFF.

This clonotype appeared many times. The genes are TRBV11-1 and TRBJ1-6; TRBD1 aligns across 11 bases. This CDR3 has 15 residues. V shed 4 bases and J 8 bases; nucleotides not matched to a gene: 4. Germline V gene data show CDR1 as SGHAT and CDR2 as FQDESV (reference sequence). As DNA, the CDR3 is TGTGCCAGCAGCTCGGGACAGGGGGTCGATTCACCCCTCCACTTT. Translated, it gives CASSSGQGVDSPLHF.

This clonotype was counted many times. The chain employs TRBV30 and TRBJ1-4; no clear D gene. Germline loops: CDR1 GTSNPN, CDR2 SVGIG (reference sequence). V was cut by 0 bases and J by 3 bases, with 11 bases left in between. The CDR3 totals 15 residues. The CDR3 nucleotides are TGTGCCTGGAGTGTCGCGGGGTCCGCTAATGAAAAACTGTTTTTT. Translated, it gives CAWSVAGSANEKLFF.

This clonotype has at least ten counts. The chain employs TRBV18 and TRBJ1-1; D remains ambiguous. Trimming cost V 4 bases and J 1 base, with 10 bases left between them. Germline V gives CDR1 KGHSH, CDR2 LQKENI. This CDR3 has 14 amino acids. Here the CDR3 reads CASSREHTNTEAFF. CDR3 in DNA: TGTGCCAGCTCACGGGAACACACGAACACTGAAGCTTTCTTT.

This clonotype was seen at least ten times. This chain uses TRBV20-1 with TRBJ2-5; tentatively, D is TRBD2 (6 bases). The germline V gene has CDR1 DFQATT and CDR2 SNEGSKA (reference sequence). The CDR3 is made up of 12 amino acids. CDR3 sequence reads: CGGASMSETQYF. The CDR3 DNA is TGCGGAGGGGCGTCCATGAGTGAGACCCAGTACTTC.

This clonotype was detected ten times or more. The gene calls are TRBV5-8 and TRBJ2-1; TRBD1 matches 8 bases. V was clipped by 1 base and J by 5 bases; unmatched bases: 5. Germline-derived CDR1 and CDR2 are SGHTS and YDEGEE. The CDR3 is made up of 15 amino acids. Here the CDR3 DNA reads TGTGCCAGCAGCTTGTGGGACAGGTCAAACAATGAGCAGTTCTTC. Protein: CASSLWDRSNNEQFF.

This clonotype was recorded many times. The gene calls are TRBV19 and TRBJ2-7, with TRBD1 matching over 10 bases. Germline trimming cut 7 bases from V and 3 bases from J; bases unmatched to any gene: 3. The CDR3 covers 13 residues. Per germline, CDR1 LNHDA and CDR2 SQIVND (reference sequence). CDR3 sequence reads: CASKWTGGYEQYF. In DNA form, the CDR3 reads TGTGCCAGTAAGTGGACAGGGGGCTACGAGCAGTACTTC.

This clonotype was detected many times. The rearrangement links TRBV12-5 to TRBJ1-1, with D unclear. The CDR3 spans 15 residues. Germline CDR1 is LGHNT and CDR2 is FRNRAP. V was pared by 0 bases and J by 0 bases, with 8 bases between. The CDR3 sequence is CASGLVLGLNTEAFF. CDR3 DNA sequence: TGTGCTAGTGGTTTGGTCCTAGGTCTGAACACTGAAGCTTTCTTT.

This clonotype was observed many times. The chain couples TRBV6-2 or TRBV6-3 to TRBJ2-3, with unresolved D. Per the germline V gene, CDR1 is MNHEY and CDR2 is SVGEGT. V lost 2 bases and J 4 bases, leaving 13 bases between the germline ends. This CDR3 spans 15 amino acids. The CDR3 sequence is CASSYSRLNADTQYF. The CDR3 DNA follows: TGTGCCAGCAGTTACAGTCGGTTGAACGCAGATACGCAGTATTTT.

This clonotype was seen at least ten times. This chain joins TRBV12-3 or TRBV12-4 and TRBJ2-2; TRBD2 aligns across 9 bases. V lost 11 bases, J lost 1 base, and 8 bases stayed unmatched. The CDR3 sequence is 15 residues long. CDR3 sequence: CAGSGSKGNTGELFF. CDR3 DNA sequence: TGTGCCGGTAGCGGGAGCAAAGGGAACACCGGGGAGCTGTTTTTT.

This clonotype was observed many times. For the CDR3, the DNA is TGTGCCAGCAGCCCCCTCCGGTGGGGGGGCCGCCTCGAGCAGTACTTC. Residues: CASSPLRWGGRLEQYF. The rearrangement joins TRBV7-8 to TRBJ2-7; the D gene is possibly TRBD2 (7 bases). CDR1 is SGHVS, CDR2 FQNEAQ, per germline. V was shortened by 5 bases and J by 6 bases, with 23 bases between the two germline ends. This CDR3 is 16 amino acids long.

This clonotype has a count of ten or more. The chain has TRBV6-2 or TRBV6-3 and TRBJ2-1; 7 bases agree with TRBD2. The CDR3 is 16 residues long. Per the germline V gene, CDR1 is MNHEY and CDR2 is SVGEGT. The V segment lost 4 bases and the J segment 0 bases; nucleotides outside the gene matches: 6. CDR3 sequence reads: CASSSAGVASYNEQFF. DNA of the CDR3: TGTGCCAGCAGTTCTGCGGGGGTAGCCTCCTACAATGAGCAGTTCTTC.

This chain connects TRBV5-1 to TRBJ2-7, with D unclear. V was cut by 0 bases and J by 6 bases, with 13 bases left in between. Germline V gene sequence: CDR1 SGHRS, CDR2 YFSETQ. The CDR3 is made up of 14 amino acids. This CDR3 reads CASSLDPGESEQYF. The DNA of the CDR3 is TGCGCCAGCAGCTTGGACCCAGGAGAGAGCGAGCAGTACTTC.

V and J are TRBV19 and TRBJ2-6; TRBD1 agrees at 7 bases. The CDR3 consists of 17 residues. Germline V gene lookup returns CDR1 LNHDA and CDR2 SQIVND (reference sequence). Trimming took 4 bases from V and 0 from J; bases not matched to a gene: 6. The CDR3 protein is CASSKGQFSSGANVLTF. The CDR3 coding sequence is TGTGCCAGTAGTAAGGGACAGTTCAGCTCTGGGGCCAACGTCCTGACTTTC.